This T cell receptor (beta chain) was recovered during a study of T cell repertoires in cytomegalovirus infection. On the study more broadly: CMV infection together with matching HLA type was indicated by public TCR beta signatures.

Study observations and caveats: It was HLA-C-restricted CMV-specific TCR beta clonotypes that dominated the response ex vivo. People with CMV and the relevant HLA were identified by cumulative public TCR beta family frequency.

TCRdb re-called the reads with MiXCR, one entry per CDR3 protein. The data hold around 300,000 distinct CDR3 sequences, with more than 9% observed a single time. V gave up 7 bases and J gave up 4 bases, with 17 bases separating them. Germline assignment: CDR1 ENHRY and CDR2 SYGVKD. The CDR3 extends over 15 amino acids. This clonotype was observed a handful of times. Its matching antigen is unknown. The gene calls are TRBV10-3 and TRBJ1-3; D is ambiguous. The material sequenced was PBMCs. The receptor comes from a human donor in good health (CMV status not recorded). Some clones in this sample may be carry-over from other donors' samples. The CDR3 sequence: CAIKAEGSSGNTIYF. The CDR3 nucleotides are TGTGCCATCAAAGCAGAGGGAAGTTCCGGAAACACCATATATTTT.